This T cell receptor beta chain derives from a study of cytomegalovirus exposure and HLA in healthy donors. Trimming removed 8 bases at V and 5 bases at J, with 9 bases between. The CDR3 runs to 11 residues. Looked up from germline, CDR1 is SNHLY and CDR2 is FYNNEI. This PCR relied on a set of 60 Vbeta primers and 13 Jbeta primers. Clones were read by immunoSEQ multiplex PCR, and TCRdb kept only the in-frame ones, dropping some. Here the sample spans roughly 100,000 clones, over 60% being singletons. Sequences were obtained from PBMCs. The chain joins TRBV2 to TRBJ2-5; D is unresolved. This receptor was obtained from a man between 40 and 49 years old in good health and CMV-seropositive. For the CDR3, the DNA is TGTGCCAGCTCCCCGTATGAGACCCAGTACTTC. It codes for CASSPYETQYF.